These T cell receptor beta chains were read from a single sample in a study of blood T cell repertoires in COVID-19. Assay: immunoSEQ multiplex PCR; the TCRdb copy retains only in-frame clones and omits some. The sample shows 75,000 to 95,000 clones, approximately 90% of them seen only once. Sequenced: peripheral blood. The source of these receptors is an elderly woman with acute or convalescent COVID-19. The CDR3 runs from the conserved cysteine through the conserved F or W. Each record gives: D gene, clone size, V gene, J gene, CDR3 DNA, CDR3 protein. D genes are given only for firm matches. Where a row states a size, it is once, few, many or the class of an expanded clone; other rows omit it.

.	.	TRBV7-6	TRBJ1-1	TGTGCCAGCAGCTCCCACACGATGAACACTGAAGCTTTCTTT	CASSSHTMNTEAFF
.	.	TRBV18	TRBJ1-5	TGTGCCAGCTCGGGAGGGTCCGGGGGTCAGCCCCAGCATTTT	CASSGGSGGQPQHF
TRBD2	few	TRBV6-5	TRBJ2-1	TGTGCCAGCAGGTCCGGGACTAATAACTACAATGAGCAGTTCTTC	CASRSGTNNYNEQFF
.	.	TRBV19	TRBJ2-1	TGTGCCAGTAGTATAGATACAACGGACTGGAGATTCTCCTACAATGAGCAGTTCTTC	CASSIDTTDWRFSYNEQFF
.	.	TRBV19	TRBJ1-3	TGTGCCAGCCGGGACATTGGGTCTGGAAACACCATATATTTT	CASRDIGSGNTIYF
.	.	TRBV27	TRBJ1-1	TGTGCCAGCAGTTTATACCGGGGGACTGAAGCTTTCTTT	CASSLYRGTEAFF
TRBD2	.	TRBV5-6	TRBJ2-1	TGTGCCAGCTTTATGCGGGCTAGCGGGGGGCACAATGAGCAGTTCTTC	CASFMRASGGHNEQFF
TRBD1	.	TRBV19	TRBJ2-2	TGTGCCAGTAGTATAGGGACAGGGGTGAACACCGGGGAGCTGTTTTTT	CASSIGTGVNTGELFF
TRBD2	.	TRBV19	TRBJ2-3	TGTGCCAGTAGTACTAACCCCGGGACTAGCGGCCCTCAGGATACGCAGTATTTT	CASSTNPGTSGPQDTQYF
.	.	TRBV7-2	TRBJ1-2	TGTGCCAGCAGCCCCGAGGGAGGGAGAGGTGGCTACACCTTC	CASSPEGGRGGYTF
.	.	TRBV18	TRBJ1-2	TGTGCCAGCTCACTTACGACAGACTATGGCTACACCTTC	CASSLTTDYGYTF
.	.	TRBV28	TRBJ1-1	TGTGCCAGCATCTCGGGGGGATCGGGCACTGAAGCTTTCTTT	CASISGGSGTEAFF
.	.	TRBV11-3	TRBJ1-1	TGTGCCAGCAGCTGGAGGGGGGGCACTGAAGCTTTCTTT	CASSWRGGTEAFF
TRBD2	few	TRBV5-1	TRBJ2-2	TGCGCCAGCAGCTCCGGGACTACCCATTACACCGGGGAGCTGTTTTTT	CASSSGTTHYTGELFF
TRBD1	.	TRBV14	TRBJ1-1	TGTGCCAGCAGTTTTACAGGGGGCACTGAAGCTTTCTTT	CASSFTGGTEAFF